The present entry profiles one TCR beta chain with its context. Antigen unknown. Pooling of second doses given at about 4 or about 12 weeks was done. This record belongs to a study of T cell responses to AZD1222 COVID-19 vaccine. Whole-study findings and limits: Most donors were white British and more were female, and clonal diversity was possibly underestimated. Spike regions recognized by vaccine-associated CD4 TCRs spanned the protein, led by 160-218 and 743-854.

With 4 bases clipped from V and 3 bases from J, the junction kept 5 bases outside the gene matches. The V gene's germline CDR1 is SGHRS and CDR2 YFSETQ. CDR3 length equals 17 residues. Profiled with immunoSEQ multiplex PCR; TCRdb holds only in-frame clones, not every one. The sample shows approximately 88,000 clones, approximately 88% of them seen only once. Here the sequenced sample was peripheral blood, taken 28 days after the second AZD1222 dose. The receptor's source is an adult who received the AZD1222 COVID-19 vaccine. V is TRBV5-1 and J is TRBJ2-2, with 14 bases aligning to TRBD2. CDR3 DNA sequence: TGCGCCAGCAGCCGGACTAGCGGGGGGACCTACACCGGGGAGCTGTTTTTT. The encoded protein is CASSRTSGGTYTGELFF.